A single sample gave rise to the 19 T cell receptor beta chains below, sequenced in a study of vaccination effects on CD4 cells after COVID-19 (dated by TCRdb to the early 2020s). These TCRs' antigens remain unknown. The method was the immunoSEQ multiplex PCR assay. TCRdb provides this immuneACCESS table in a form limited to in-frame rearrangements. Some clones are lacking; in checked studies, under half of them reflect an unresolved V gene, and why the rest are absent is not known. Counted in this sample were some 22,000 clones; approximately 79% of them appeared once. The top ten clonotypes cover 16% of the sample. In the ViraFEST assay, PBMC were stimulated with viral peptide pools, and TCR sequencing was then used to find antigen-specific CD4+ T cell clonotypes based on their expansion. After around eleven days of culture, CD4+ T cells were isolated with the EasySep CD4+ T cell isolation kit. Convalescent patients had PCR-confirmed SARS-CoV-2 infection between March and December 2020, before Alpha, Beta and Delta variants emerged in the United States.

Sequencing was performed on CD4+ T cells from PBMCs cultured with SARS-CoV-2 spike peptides, taken before COVID-19 vaccination. The sample's cell subset or site label is to be understood as: SARS-CoV-2 spike overlapping peptide pool stimulation. Receptors were obtained from a human donor who had a prior SARS-CoV-2 infection.

This clone was seen a handful of times. The germline gene is not matched at one end of the junction; a read error may be the cause. The chain recombines TRBV27 with TRBJ1-1, with 8 bases that match TRBD1. The CDR3 covers 14 residues. From germline, CDR1 is MNHEY and CDR2 SMNVEV (reference sequence). The CDR3 nucleotides read TGTGCCAGCAGTACCCGGACAGGGAGGACTGTAGCTTTCTTT. Its translation is CASSTRTGRTVAFF.

The rearrangement joins TRBV12-3 or TRBV12-4 to TRBJ2-7, with D hard to call. The length of the CDR3 is 12 residues. V dropped 2 bases and J dropped 0 bases, with 2 bases sitting between them. The CDR3 nucleotides are TGTGCCAGCAGTTTACGCTCCTACGAGCAGTACTTC. It translates to CASSLRSYEQYF.

The V call is TRBV3-1 (or the pseudogene TRBV3-2), the J call TRBJ1-2; D unclear. This CDR3 has 14 residues. Between the trimmed V and J ends, which lost 4 bases and 4 bases, there was a span of 13 bases. Germline CDR1 reads LGHDT; CDR2 reads YNNKEL (reference sequence). CDR3 sequence: CASSPAARGYGYTF. In nucleotides, the CDR3 is TGTGCCAGCAGCCCGGCGGCCCGGGGCTATGGCTACACCTTC.

This sequence joins TRBV11-2 and TRBJ2-7; D may correspond to TRBD1 or TRBD2 (6 bases each). V lost 1 base and J 5 bases, leaving 15 bases between the germline ends. The CDR3 sequence is 15 residues long. Germline V gene lookup returns CDR1 SGHAT and CDR2 FQNNGV. CDR3 DNA: TGTGCCAGCAGCTTAGTGGGGGGCTCGAGGAACGAGCAGTACTTC. Protein product: CASSLVGGSRNEQYF.

This chain connects TRBV2 to TRBJ2-7; D is unresolved. The germline CDR1 and CDR2 sequences are SNHLY and FYNNEI. Trimming took off 2 bases at V and 6 bases at J, with 14 bases between the two ends. This CDR3 contains 14 residues. CDR3 nucleotides: TGTGCCAGCAGTGAAATTATTGCGGTCCGCGAGCAGTACTTC. It translates to CASSEIIAVREQYF.

This clone has just a few counts. The gene calls are TRBV15 and TRBJ2-3; no clear D gene. Trimming removed 2 bases at V and 6 bases at J, with 12 bases between. This CDR3 spans 14 amino acids. From germline, CDR1 is LNHNV and CDR2 YYDKDF (reference sequence). CDR3 sequence reads: CATSRPSTADTQYF. The DNA for the CDR3 is TGTGCCACCAGCAGACCCTCTACAGCCGATACGCAGTATTTT.

This sequence joins TRBV6-5 and TRBJ2-7; D not resolved. The CDR3 spans 14 residues. Germline V gene sequence: CDR1 MNHEY, CDR2 SVGAGI. V was trimmed by 6 bases and J by 2 bases, leaving 14 bases between them. The CDR3 coding sequence is TGTGCCAGCAGCGGAACCCTAGTTACCTACGAGCAGTACTTC. Protein product: CASSGTLVTYEQYF.

The chain links TRBV30 to TRBJ1-1, with a possible D match to TRBD1 (6 bases). The V gene's germline CDR1 is GTSNPN and CDR2 SVGIG (reference sequence). The CDR3 extends over 13 amino acids. V lost 0 bases and J lost 5, with 10 bases in between. CDR3 residues: CAWSVEGGTEAFF. CDR3 nucleotide sequence: TGTGCCTGGAGTGTGGAGGGGGGAACTGAAGCTTTCTTT. Full variable domain (remainder filled in from reference TRBV30 and TRBJ1-1): SQTIHQWPATLVQPVGSPLSLECTVEGTSNPNLYWYRQAAGRGLQLLFYSVGIGQISSEVPQNLSASRPQDRQFILSSKKLLLSDSGFYLCAWSVEGGTEAFFGQGTRLTVV.

The J gene is TRBJ2-7, the V gene TRBV20-1; no firm D call. CDR1 and CDR2 from the germline V gene are DFQATT and SNEGSKA (reference sequence). V shed 3 bases and J shed 3 bases, with 12 bases lying between them. The CDR3 has 13 amino acids. CDR3 DNA sequence: TGCAGTGCTAGTCCCGATAAACTCTACGAGCAGTACTTC. Translating gives CSASPDKLYEQYF.

This clone occurred once. The chain is built from TRBV14 and TRBJ2-5, with TRBD1 matching 9 bases. Germline values: CDR1 SGHDN, CDR2 FVKESK. J gave up 6 bases and V 1 base, and 9 bases lay outside the gene matches. This CDR3 spans 16 amino acids. CDR3 amino acids: CASSQGRGTGLKTQYF. The CDR3 nucleotides read TGTGCCAGCAGCCAAGGACGAGGGACAGGGCTGAAGACCCAGTACTTC.

V is TRBV6-4 and J is TRBJ2-3; D not certain. The CDR3 consists of 13 residues. CDR1 and CDR2 (germline): MRHNA, SNTAGT. Between the trimmed V and J ends, which lost 0 bases and 6 bases, there was a span of 7 bases. The CDR3 region is CASSDSVGDTQYF. CDR3 coding DNA: TGTGCCAGCAGTGACTCAGTGGGCGATACGCAGTATTTT.

CDR3 DNA sequence: TGTGCCAGCAGTTTAAGGCCCATGGGCGGACACAATGAGCAGTTCTTC. Its protein product is CASSLRPMGGHNEQFF. The J gene is TRBJ2-1, the V gene TRBV27; D is unclear. This CDR3 spans 16 amino acids. Trimming took 2 bases from V and 5 from J, leaving 16 bases between them. CDR1 MNHEY and CDR2 SMNVEV come from the germline V gene (reference sequence).

The rearrangement uses TRBV27 and TRBJ2-7, with D maybe TRBD1 (6 bases). Trimming took 5 bases from V and 2 from J, leaving 16 bases between them. This CDR3 is 15 amino acids long. Looked up from germline, CDR1 is MNHEY and CDR2 is SMNVEV (reference sequence). CDR3 DNA: TGTGCCAGCAGTATCAGGACAGATCCGACCTACGAGCAGTACTTC. Translating it yields CASSIRTDPTYEQYF.

The chain carries TRBV2 and TRBJ1-6; 8 bases line up with TRBD1. Germline trimming cut 6 bases from V and 4 bases from J; bases unmatched to any gene: 2. This CDR3 is built from 14 residues. Germline values: CDR1 SNHLY, CDR2 FYNNEI. The CDR3 loop reads CASRGTGYNSPLHF. CDR3 DNA: TGTGCCAGCAGGGGGACAGGATATAATTCACCCCTCCACTTT.

V is TRBV5-1 and J is TRBJ1-2, with 7 bases identical to TRBD1. V lost 4 bases and J lost 3; bases outside the gene matches: 12. Germline CDR1 is SGHRS and CDR2 is YFSETQ. The CDR3 runs to 16 residues. CDR3: CASSPDTTGRDYGYTF. CDR3 DNA: TGCGCCAGCAGCCCGGACACGACAGGGCGGGACTATGGCTACACCTTC.

The rearrangement links TRBV19 to TRBJ2-3; D is unclear. The CDR3 has 14 residues. Trimming stripped 2 bases from V and 0 bases from J, with 6 bases between. Germline lookup yields CDR1 LNHDA and CDR2 SQIVND (reference sequence). The CDR3 spells CASSIIGSTDTQYF. The CDR3 coding sequence is TGTGCCAGTAGTATAATCGGCAGCACAGATACGCAGTATTTT.

V usage is TRBV13 and J usage is TRBJ2-3, with D tentatively TRBD2 (7 bases). Germline V gene data show CDR1 as PRHDT and CDR2 as FYEKMQ (reference sequence). The CDR3 is made up of 13 amino acids. V lost 7 bases, J lost 4 bases, and 12 bases lay in between. The CDR3 protein is CASKAGAADTQYF. Written as DNA, the CDR3 is TGTGCCAGCAAGGCGGGGGCGGCAGATACGCAGTATTTT.

The chain combines TRBV3-1 (or the pseudogene TRBV3-2) with TRBJ2-2; possible D gene TRBD2, 5 bases. The CDR3 has 14 amino acids. V lost 6 bases and J lost 5, with 13 bases in between. Per germline, CDR1 LGHDT and CDR2 YNNKEL (reference sequence). CDR3 protein: CASRDVGGTGELFF. Written as DNA, the CDR3 is TGTGCCAGCAGAGACGTGGGCGGGACCGGGGAGCTGTTTTTT.

The chain combines TRBV6-5 with TRBJ2-1; D perhaps matches TRBD1 (5 bases). The V gene lost 10 bases and the J gene lost 9 bases, with 19 bases spanning the gap. Germline CDR1 is MNHEY and CDR2 is SVGAGI. The CDR3 spans 13 residues. The CDR3 DNA is TGTGCCACTCGACAGCCGGTCTATGGTGAGCAGTTCTTC. It encodes CATRQPVYGEQFF.